The clone carrying this TCR beta chain occurred many times. Antigen unknown. The V end lost 2 bases, the J end lost 4 bases, and 7 bases lay between the germline ends. Per the germline V gene, CDR1 is DFQATT and CDR2 is SNEGSKA (reference sequence). This CDR3 comprises 12 residues. Enrolled ophthalmopathy patients presented with a Clinical Activity Score of at least 3, a NOSPECS grade of at least 4, and disease duration under 3 months. Reasons for excluding patients were uncontrolled infection, other autoimmune disease, pregnancy or lactation. The authors obtained PBMCs from more than 9.5 ml of fresh peripheral blood. Amplification yielded TCR beta CDR3 regions, with RNA transcripts as the source. TCR CDR3 regions were first amplified by RT-PCR with HTBI primers. TCRdb re-called the multiplex PCR reads through MiXCR, storing one row per CDR3 protein. This sample has about 640,000 distinct CDR3 sequences, with less than 25% found just once.

These data come from a study of T cells in Graves' hyperthyroidism and ophthalmopathy. General observations from the study: Ophthalmopathy and stable hyperthyroidism were separated by a 13 V-J model.

The material sequenced was blood. The source of this sequence is a man aged 25-45 years with Graves' ophthalmopathy. The rearrangement links TRBV20-1 to TRBJ2-3, with D possibly matching TRBD1 (5 bases). CDR3 DNA: TGCAGTGCTAGATCCAGGGCAGATACGCAGTATTTT. Translated, it gives CSARSRADTQYF.